This record covers a single T cell receptor beta chain. The data derive from a study of blood T cell repertoires in COVID-19. Background on the study: Whether acute or convalescent, the COVID-19 samples came from the United States, Italy and Spain. T cells, B-cell-depleted T cells, or PBMCs provided the cDNA or gDNA that served as material.

CDR3 size: 18 residues. Germline assignment: CDR1 MNHNS and CDR2 SASEGT. The germline V and J ends were trimmed by 0 bases and 0 bases, with 15 bases remaining between them. How the authors handled the data: Reference gene primers were amplified, and this amplification served to estimate nucleated cell counts. Clones were read by immunoSEQ multiplex PCR, and TCRdb kept only the in-frame ones, dropping some. That table gives V, J and clone size, and the DNA gave D and trimming. The sample records 35,000 to 50,000 clones, about 90% being singletons. Sequenced material: peripheral blood. The J gene is TRBJ2-4, the V gene TRBV6-1; tentative D call: TRBD2 (6 bases). This receptor was obtained from a middle-aged woman with acute or convalescent COVID-19. The DNA for the CDR3 is TGTGCCAGCAGTGAAGCGTGGGGGACTGGGATAGCCAAAAACATTCAGTACTTC. This codes for CASSEAWGTGIAKNIQYF.